Given below is one TCR beta chain in context. This record comes from a study of blood T cell repertoires in COVID-19. Assay: immunoSEQ multiplex PCR; the TCRdb copy retains only in-frame clones and omits some. The repertoire holds some 220,000 clones, with about 86% as singletons. The sequence was obtained from a woman aged 25 to 39 who had recovered from COVID-19. Sequencing was done on a sample of peripheral blood.

The CDR3 sequence: CASSLTQRGTQYF. The CDR3 bases are TGTGCCAGCAGCTTAACACAGCGGGGTACCCAGTACTTC. J is TRBJ2-5 and V is TRBV7-3, with 7 nucleotides matching TRBD2. This CDR3 contains 13 residues. Germline-derived CDR1 and CDR2 are SGHTA and FQGTGA. V dropped 0 bases and J dropped 8; count of bases not matched to a gene: 3.